This entry is about one T cell receptor beta chain. Antigen unknown. The sample originates from a study of blood T cells in healthy people across ages. Primers used in a second PCR of about 6 to 11 cycles were a sample-barcoded 5' primer and a J-beta primer mix. TCRdb ran MiXCR on the 5' RACE reads and lists one entry per CDR3 protein. The data hold about 1.7 million distinct CDR3 sequences, with under 30% observed a single time. Trimming took 3 bases from V and 4 from J; bases not matched to a gene: 6. CDR1 is SGDLS, CDR2 YYNGEE, per germline. The CDR3 covers 15 residues. Whole-study findings and limits: The study found more naive CD4+ cells and higher diversity in long-lived than aged donors. Among T cells, TCR beta diversity per million cells dropped roughly linearly as age rose. Across samples, TCR beta diversity tracked strongly with naive T cell percentage.

The sample was blood. The rearrangement joins TRBV9 to TRBJ2-1, with TRBD2 identical over 8 bases. The clonotype comes from a woman aged 25 to 39 in good health. CDR3 nucleotide sequence: TGTGCCAGCAGCGCCGGGACTAGGGATTACAATGAGCAGTTCTTC. Its translation is CASSAGTRDYNEQFF. The entire variable domain, with the rest obtained from reference TRBV9 and TRBJ2-1, is as follows: DSGVTQTPKHLITATGQRVTLRCSPRSGDLSVYWYQQSLDQGLQFLIQYYNGEERAKGNILERFSAQQFPDLHSELNLSSLELGDSALYFCASSAGTRDYNEQFFGPGTRLTVL.